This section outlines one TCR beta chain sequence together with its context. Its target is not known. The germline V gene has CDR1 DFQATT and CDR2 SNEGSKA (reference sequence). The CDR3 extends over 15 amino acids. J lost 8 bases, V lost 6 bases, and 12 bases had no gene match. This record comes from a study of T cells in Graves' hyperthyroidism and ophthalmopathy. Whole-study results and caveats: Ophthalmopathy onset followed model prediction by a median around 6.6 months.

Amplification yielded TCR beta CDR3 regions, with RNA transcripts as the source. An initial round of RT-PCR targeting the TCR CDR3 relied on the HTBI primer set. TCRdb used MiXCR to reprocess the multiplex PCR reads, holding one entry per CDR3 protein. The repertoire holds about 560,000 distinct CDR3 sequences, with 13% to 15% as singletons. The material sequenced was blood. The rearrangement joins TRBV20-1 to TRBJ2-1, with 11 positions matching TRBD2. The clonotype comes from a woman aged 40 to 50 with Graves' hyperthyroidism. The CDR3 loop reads CSAEGTSGGGDEQFF. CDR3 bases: TGCAGTGCGGAGGGGACTAGCGGAGGAGGCGATGAGCAGTTCTTC.